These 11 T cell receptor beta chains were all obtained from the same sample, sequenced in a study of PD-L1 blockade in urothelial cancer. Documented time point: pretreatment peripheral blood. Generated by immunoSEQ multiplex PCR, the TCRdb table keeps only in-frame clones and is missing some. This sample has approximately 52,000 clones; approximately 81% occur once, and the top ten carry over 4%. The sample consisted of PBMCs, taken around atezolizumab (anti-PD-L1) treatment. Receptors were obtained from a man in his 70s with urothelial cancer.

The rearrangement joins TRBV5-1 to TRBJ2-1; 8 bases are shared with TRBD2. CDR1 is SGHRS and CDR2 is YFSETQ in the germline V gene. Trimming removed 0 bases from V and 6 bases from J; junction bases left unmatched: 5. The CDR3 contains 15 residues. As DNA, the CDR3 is TGCGCCAGCAGCTTGGACGGGAGGGCGTCCAATGAGCAGTTCTTC. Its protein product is CASSLDGRASNEQFF.

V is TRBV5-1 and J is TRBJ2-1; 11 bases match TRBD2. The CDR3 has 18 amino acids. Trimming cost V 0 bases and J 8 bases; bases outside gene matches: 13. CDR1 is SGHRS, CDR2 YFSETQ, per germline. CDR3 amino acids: CASSLGSGRAGSIYEQFF. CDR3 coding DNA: TGCGCCAGCAGCTTGGGTAGCGGGAGGGCCGGGTCTATCTATGAGCAGTTCTTC.

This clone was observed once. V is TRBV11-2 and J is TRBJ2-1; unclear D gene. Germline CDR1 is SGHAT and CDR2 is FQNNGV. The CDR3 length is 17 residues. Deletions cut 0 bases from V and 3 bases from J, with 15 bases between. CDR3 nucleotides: TGTGCCAGCAGCTTAGAGGGCCTTTCGAGTTTCTACAATGAGCAGTTCTTC. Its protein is CASSLEGLSSFYNEQFF.

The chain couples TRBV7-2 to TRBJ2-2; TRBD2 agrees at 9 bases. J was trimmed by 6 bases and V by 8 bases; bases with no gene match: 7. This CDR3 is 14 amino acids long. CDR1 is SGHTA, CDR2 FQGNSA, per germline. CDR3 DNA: TGTGCCAGCGGCCGCGCGGGGGGGGCCGGGGAGCTGTTTTTT. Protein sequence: CASGRAGGAGELFF.

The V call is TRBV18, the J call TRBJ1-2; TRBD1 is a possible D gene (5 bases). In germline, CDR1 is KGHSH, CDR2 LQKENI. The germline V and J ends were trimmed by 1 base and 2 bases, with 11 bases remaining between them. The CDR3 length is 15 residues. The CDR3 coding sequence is TGTGCCAGCTCACCACTGCAGGGCCCCAACTATGGCTACACCTTC. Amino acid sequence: CASSPLQGPNYGYTF. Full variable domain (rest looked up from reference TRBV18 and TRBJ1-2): NAGVMQNPRHLVRRRGQEARLRCSPMKGHSHVYWYRQLPEEGLKFMVYLQKENIIDESGMPKERFSAEFPKEGPSILRIQQVVRGDSAAYFCASSPLQGPNYGYTFGSGTRLTVV.

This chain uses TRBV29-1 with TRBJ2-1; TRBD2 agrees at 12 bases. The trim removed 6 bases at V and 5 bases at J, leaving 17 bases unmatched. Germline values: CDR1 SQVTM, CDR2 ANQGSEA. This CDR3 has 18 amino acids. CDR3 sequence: CSVDPTQLAGGTNNEQFF. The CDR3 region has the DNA TGCAGCGTAGACCCAACTCAACTAGCGGGGGGCACTAACAATGAGCAGTTCTTC.

CDR3: CASRTTGSSNEKLFF. CDR3 nucleotide sequence: TGTGCCAGCAGAACCACAGGGAGTTCTAATGAAAAACTGTTTTTT. The chain is built from TRBV28 and TRBJ1-4; D possibly corresponds to TRBD1 (6 bases). V was pared by 6 bases and J by 3 bases, with 14 bases between. The CDR3 contains 15 residues. CDR1 MDHEN and CDR2 SYDVKM come from the germline V gene. Filled out from reference TRBV28 and TRBJ1-4, the complete variable domain reads DVKVTQSSRYLVKRTGEKVFLECVQDMDHENMFWYRQDPGLGLRLIYFSYDVKMKEKGDIPEGYSVSREKKERFSLILESASTNQTSMYLCASRTTGSSNEKLFFGSGTQLSVL.

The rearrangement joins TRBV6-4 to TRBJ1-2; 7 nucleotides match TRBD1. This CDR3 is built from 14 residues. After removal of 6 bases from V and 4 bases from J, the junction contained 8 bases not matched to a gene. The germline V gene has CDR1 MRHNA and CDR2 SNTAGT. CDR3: CASRRDSSAYGYTF. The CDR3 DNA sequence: TGTGCCAGCAGACGGGACAGCTCTGCCTATGGCTACACCTTC.

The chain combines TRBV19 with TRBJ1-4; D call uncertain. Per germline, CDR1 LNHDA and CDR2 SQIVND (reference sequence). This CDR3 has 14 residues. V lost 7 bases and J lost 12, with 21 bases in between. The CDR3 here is CASMSYGNGAELFF. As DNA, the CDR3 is TGTGCCAGTATGAGCTACGGGAATGGTGCGGAACTGTTTTTT.

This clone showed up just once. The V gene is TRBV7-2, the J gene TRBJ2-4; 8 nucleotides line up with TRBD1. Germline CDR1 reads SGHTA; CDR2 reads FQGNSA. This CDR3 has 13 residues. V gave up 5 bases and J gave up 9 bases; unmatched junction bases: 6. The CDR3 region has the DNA TGTGCCAGCAGCCTGGACAGGGCTAGCATTCAGTACTTC. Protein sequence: CASSLDRASIQYF.

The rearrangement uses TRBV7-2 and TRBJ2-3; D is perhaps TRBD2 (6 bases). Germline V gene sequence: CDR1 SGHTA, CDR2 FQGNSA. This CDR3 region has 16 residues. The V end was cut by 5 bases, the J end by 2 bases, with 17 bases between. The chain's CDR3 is CASSHQRRTNTDTQYF. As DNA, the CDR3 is TGTGCCAGCAGCCACCAAAGGAGGACTAACACAGATACGCAGTATTTT.